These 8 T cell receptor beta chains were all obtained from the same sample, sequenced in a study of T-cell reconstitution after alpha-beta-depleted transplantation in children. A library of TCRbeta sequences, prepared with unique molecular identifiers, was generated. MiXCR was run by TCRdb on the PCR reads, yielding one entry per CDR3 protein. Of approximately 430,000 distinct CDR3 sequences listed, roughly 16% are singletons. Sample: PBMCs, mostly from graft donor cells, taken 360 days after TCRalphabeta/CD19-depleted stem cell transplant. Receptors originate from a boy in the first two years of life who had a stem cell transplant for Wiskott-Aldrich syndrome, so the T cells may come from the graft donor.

The CDR3 coding sequence is TGTGCCATCCGCCCGGGACAGGGGGTGACAGATACGCAGTATTTT. Translation gives CAIRPGQGVTDTQYF. V gene TRBV10-3 combines with J gene TRBJ2-3; 11 bases line up with TRBD1. The CDR3 runs 15 residues. Germline assignment: CDR1 ENHRY and CDR2 SYGVKD. V lost 8 bases to trimming and J lost 3 bases; unmatched junction nucleotides: 7.

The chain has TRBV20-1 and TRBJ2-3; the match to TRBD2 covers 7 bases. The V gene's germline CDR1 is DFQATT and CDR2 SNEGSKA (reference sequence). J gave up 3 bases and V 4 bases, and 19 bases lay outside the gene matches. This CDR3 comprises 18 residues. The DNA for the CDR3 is TGCAGTGCTAAAGATTTAAGGACTAGGTGGAATCCTACAGATACGCAGTATTTT. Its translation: CSAKDLRTRWNPTDTQYF.

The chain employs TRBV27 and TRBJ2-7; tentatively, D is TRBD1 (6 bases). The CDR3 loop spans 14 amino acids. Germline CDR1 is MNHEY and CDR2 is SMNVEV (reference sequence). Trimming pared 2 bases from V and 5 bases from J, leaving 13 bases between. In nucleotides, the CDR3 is TGTGCCAGCAGTTTAGACTTCAGGGGCCACGAGCAGTACTTC. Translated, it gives CASSLDFRGHEQYF.

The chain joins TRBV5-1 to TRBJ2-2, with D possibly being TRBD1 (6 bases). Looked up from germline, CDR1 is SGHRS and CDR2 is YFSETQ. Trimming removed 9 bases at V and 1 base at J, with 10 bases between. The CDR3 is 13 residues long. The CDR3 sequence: CAIGRGNTGELFF. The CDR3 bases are TGCGCCATAGGCAGGGGGAACACCGGGGAGCTGTTTTTT.

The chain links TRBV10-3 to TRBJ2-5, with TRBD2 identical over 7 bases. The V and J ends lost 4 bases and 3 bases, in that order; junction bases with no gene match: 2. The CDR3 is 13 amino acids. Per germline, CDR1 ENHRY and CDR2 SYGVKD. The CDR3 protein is CAISVAGEETQYF. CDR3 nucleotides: TGTGCCATCAGTGTCGCGGGAGAAGAGACCCAGTACTTC.

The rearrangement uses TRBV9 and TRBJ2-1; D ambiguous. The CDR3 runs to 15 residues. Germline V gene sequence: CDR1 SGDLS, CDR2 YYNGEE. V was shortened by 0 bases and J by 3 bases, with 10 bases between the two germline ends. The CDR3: CASSVGAPFYNEQFF. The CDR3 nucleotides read TGTGCCAGCAGCGTAGGGGCTCCCTTCTACAATGAGCAGTTCTTC.

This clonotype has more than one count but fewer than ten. CDR3 DNA: TGTGCCACCAGAAATCGGACGAACCAAGAGACCCAGTACTTC. It is translated as CATRNRTNQETQYF. The V gene is TRBV7-8, the J gene TRBJ2-5; unclear D gene. The CDR3 is made up of 14 amino acids. The V gene's germline CDR1 is SGHVS and CDR2 FQNEAQ. Trimming removed 10 bases at V and 0 bases at J, with 15 bases between.

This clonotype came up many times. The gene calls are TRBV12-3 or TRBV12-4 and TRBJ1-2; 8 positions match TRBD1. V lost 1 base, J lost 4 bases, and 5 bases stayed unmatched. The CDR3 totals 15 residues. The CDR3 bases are TGTGCCAGCAGTTTAGGCCGCGGGACAGGCTATGGCTACACCTTC. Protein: CASSLGRGTGYGYTF.